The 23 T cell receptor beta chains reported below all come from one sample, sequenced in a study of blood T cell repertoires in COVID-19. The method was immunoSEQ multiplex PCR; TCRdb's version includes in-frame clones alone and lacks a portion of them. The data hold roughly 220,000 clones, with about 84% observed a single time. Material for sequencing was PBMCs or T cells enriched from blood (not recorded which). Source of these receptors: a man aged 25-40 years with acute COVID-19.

CDR3 DNA: TGTGCCAGCTCCTCCTATACGGGAGGCCTTAACACTGAAGCTTTCTTT. Its protein is CASSSYTGGLNTEAFF. This chain links TRBV18 with TRBJ1-1; no reliable D call. V was clipped by 6 bases and J by 2 bases, with 19 bases between them. The CDR3 has 16 amino acids. Germline loops: CDR1 KGHSH, CDR2 LQKENI.

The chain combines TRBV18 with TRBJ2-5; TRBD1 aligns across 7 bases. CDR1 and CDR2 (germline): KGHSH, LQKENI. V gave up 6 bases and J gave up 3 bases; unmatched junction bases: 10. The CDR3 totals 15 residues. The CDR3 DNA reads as TGTGCCAGCTCGCAGTGGACAGGAATTGAAGAGACCCAGTACTTC. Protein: CASSQWTGIEETQYF.

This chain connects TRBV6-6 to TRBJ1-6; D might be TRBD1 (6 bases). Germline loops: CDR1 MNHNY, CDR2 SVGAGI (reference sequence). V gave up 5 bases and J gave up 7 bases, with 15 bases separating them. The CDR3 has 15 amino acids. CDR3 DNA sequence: TGTGCCAGCAGTCCCAGAACAGGGCAAAATTCACCCCTCCACTTT. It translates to CASSPRTGQNSPLHF.

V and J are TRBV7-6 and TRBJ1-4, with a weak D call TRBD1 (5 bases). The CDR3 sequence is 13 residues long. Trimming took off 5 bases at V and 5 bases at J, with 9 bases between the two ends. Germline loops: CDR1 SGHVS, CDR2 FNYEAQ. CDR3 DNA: TGTGCCAGCAGCACCCCAGGGAATGAAAAACTGTTTTTT. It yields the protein CASSTPGNEKLFF.

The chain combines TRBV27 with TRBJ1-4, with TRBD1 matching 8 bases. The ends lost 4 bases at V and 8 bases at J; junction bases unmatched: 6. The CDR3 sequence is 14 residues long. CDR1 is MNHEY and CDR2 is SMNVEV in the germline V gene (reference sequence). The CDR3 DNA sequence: TGTGCCAGCAGTTCCTCATGGACAGGGGAAAAACTGTTTTTT. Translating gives CASSSSWTGEKLFF.

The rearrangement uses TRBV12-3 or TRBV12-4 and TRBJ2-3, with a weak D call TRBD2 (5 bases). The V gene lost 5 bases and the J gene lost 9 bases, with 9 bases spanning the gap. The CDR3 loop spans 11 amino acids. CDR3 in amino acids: CASSPGMTQYF. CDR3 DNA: TGTGCCAGCAGTCCGGGGATGACGCAGTATTTT.

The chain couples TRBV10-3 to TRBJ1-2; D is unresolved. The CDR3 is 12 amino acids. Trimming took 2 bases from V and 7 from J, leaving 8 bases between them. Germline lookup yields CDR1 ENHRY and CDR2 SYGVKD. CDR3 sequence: CAISEGLPGYTF. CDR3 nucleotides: TGTGCCATCAGTGAGGGCCTTCCTGGCTACACCTTC.

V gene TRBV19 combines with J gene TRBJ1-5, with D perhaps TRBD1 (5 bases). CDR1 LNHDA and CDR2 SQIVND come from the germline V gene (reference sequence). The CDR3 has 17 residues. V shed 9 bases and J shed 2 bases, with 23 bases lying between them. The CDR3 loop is CASSLANTGLGNQPQHF. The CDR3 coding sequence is TGTGCCAGCAGTCTGGCCAATACAGGTTTAGGCAATCAGCCCCAGCATTTT.

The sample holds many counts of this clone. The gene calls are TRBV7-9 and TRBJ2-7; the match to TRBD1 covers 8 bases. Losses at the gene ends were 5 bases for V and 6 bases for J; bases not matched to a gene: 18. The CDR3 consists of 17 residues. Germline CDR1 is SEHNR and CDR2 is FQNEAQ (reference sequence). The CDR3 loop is CASSHTTGALVRGEQYF. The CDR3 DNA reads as TGTGCCAGCAGCCATACGACAGGGGCCCTAGTACGGGGCGAGCAGTACTTC.

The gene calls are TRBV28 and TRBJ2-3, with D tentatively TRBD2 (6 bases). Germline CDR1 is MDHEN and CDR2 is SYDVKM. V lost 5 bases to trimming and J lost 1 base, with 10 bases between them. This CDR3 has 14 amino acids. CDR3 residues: CASSPGGGTDTQYF. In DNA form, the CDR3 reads TGTGCCAGCAGTCCCGGAGGGGGCACAGATACGCAGTATTTT.

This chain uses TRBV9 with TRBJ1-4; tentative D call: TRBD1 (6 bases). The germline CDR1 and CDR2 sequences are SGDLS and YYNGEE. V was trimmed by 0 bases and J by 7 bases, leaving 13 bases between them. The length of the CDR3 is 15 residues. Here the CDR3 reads CASSVGGQGFEKLFF. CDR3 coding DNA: TGTGCCAGCAGCGTAGGGGGTCAGGGGTTTGAAAAACTGTTTTTT.

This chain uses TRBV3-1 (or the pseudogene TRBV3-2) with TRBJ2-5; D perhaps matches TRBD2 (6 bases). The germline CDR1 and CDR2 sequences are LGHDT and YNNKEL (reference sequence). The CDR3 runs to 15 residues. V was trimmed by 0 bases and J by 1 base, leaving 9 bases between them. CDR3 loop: CASSQDWRVQETQYF. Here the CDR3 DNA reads TGTGCCAGCAGCCAAGATTGGAGGGTCCAAGAGACCCAGTACTTC.

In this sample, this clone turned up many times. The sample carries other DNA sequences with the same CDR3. CDR3 amino acids: CASSLSGGETQYF. CDR3 nucleotides: TGTGCCAGCAGCTTGTCAGGGGGTGAGACCCAGTACTTC. The chain recombines TRBV7-2 with TRBJ2-5; TRBD1 matches 7 bases. Germline lookup yields CDR1 SGHTA and CDR2 FQGNSA. The CDR3 is 13 residues long. V trimming: 3 bases; J trimming: 5 bases; junction bases outside the gene matches: 3.

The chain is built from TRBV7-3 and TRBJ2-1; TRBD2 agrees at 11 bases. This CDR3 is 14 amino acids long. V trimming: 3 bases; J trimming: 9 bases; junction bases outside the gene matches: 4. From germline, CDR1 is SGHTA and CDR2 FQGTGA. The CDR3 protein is CASSFSGGVGEQFF. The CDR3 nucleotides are TGTGCCAGCAGCTTTAGCGGGGGGGTAGGTGAGCAGTTCTTC.

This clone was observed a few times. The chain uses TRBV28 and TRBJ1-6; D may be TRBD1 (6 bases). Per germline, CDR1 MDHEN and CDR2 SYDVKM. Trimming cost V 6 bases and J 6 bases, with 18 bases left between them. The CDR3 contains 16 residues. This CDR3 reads CASSPLAGVINSPLHF. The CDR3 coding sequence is TGTGCCAGCAGCCCTCTCGCAGGGGTGATTAATTCACCCCTCCACTTT.

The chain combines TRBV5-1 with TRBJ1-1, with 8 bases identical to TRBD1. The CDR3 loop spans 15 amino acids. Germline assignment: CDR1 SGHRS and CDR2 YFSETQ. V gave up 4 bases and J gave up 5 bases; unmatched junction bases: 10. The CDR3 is CASSRTGPGSTEAFF. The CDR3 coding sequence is TGCGCCAGCAGCAGGACAGGGCCCGGCTCTACTGAAGCTTTCTTT. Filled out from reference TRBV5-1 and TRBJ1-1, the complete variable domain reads KAGVTQTPRYLIKTRGQQVTLSCSPISGHRSVSWYQQTPGQGLQFLFEYFSETQRNKGNFPGRFSGRQFSNSRSEMNVSTLELGDSALYLCASSRTGPGSTEAFFGQGTRLTVV.

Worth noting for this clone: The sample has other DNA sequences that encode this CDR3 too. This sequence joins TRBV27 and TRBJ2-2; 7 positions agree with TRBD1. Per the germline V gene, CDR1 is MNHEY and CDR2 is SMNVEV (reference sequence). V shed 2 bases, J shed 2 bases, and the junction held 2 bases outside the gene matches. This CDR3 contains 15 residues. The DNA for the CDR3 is TGTGCCAGCAGTTTAGGGACAGTTAACACCGGGGAGCTGTTTTTT. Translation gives CASSLGTVNTGELFF.

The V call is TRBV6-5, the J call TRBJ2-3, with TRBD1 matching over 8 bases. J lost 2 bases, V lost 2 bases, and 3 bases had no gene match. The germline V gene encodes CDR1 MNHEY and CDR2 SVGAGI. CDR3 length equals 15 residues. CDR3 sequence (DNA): TGTGCCAGCAGTTACGGACAGGGCAACACAGATACGCAGTATTTT. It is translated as CASSYGQGNTDTQYF.

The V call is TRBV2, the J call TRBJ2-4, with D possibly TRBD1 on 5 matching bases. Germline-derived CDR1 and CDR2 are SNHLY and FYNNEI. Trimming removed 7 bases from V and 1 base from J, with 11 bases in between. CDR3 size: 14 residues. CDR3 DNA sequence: TGTGCCAGCAAGGGATCAGGGGCCAAAAACATTCAGTACTTC. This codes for CASKGSGAKNIQYF.

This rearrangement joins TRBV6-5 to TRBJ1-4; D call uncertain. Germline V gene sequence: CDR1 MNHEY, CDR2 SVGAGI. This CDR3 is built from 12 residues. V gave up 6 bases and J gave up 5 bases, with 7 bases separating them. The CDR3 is CASSQTNEKLFF. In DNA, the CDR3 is TGTGCCAGCAGCCAAACAAATGAAAAACTGTTTTTT.

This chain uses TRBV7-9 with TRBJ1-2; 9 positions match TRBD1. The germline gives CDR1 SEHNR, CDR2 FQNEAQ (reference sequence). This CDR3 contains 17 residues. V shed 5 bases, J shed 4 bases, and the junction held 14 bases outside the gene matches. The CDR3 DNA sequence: TGTGCCAGCAGCCGCCAACCGGACAGGGGCCAAATCTATGGCTACACCTTC. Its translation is CASSRQPDRGQIYGYTF.

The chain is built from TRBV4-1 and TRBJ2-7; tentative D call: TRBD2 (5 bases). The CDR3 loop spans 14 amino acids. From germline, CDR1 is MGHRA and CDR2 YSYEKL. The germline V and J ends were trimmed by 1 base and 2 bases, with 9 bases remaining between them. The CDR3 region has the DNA TGCGCCAGCAGCCAAGTGTCCGGGACCTACGAGCAGTACTTC. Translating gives CASSQVSGTYEQYF.

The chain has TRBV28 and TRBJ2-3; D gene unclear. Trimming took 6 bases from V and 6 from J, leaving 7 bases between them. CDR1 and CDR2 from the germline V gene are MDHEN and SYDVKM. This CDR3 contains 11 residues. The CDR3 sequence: CASRARDTQYF. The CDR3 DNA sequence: TGTGCCAGCAGGGCGAGGGATACGCAGTATTTT.